This T cell receptor beta chain is from a study of cytomegalovirus exposure and HLA in healthy donors. The study, taken as a whole, reports: There were reportedly fewer N-insertions in an Asian-associated ancestry cluster than the roughly 700-donor mean, in a later analysis. As a later analysis showed, a missense DCLRE1C variant was linked to trimming of TCR beta V- and J-genes. In an earlier analysis, in around 590 donors, most V segments appeared productive either ~90% or ~30% of the time.

About this clone: What it binds is not known.

Those who donated were healthy bone marrow donors. Unmatched junction bases numbered 7, after V lost 3 bases and J lost 3 bases. From germline, CDR1 is SGHVS and CDR2 FQNEAQ. The CDR3 has 15 amino acids. Primers for the PCR totalled 60 Vbeta and 13 Jbeta. Produced via immunoSEQ multiplex PCR; TCRdb's table is partial and in-frame only. Of fewer than 110,000 clones in the sample, approximately 85% were seen once. The chain carries TRBV7-8 and TRBJ2-7; TRBD2 matches 8 bases. The material sequenced was PBMCs. This receptor was identified in a young man in good health and CMV-seronegative. The CDR3 here is CASSFSERGNYEQYF. DNA for the CDR3: TGTGCCAGCAGCTTTTCAGAGCGGGGGAACTACGAGCAGTACTTC. Combining the CDR3 with reference TRBV7-8 and TRBJ2-7 gives the whole variable domain GAGVSQSPRYKVAKRGQDVALRCDPISGHVSLFWYQQALGQGPEFLTYFQNEAQLDKSGLPSDRFFAERPEGSVSTLKIQRTQQEDSAVYLCASSFSERGNYEQYFGPGTRLTVT.